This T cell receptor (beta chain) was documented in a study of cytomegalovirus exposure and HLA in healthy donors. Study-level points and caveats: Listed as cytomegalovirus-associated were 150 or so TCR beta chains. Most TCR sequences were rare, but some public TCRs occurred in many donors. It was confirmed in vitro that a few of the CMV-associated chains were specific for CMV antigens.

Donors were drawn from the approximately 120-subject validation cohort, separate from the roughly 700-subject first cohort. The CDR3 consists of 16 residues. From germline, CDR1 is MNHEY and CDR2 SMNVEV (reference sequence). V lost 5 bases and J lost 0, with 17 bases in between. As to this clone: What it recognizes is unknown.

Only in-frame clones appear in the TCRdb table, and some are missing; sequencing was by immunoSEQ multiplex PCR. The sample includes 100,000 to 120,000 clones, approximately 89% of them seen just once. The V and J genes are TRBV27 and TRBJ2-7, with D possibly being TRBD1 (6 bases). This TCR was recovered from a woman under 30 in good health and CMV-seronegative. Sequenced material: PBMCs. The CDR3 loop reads CASSHRQVPYSYEQYF. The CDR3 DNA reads TGTGCCAGCAGTCACCGACAGGTCCCCTACTCCTACGAGCAGTACTTC.